Presented here are 18 T cell receptor beta chains from one specimen sequenced in a study of blood T cell repertoires in COVID-19 (dated by TCRdb to the early 2020s). The library was obtained by the immunoSEQ multiplex PCR assay. TCRdb holds this immuneACCESS table with in-frame rearrangements only. Some clones are missing; in checked studies, unresolved V genes explain under half, and the rest has no known cause. Recorded for this sample are over 45,000 clones; around nine tenths of them occurred a single time. The ten largest clones capture approximately 7.1% of the sample. The material sequenced was peripheral blood. Receptors were obtained from a man aged 50 to 59 with active COVID-19.

This chain uses TRBV6-6 with TRBJ1-2; a weak D match, TRBD1 (6 bases). Germline V gene sequence: CDR1 MNHNY, CDR2 SVGAGI (reference sequence). Trimming shortened V by 6 bases and J by 5 bases, and 19 bases separated the two germline ends. The CDR3 has 15 amino acids. The CDR3 region is CASRGSRGSLYGYTF. In DNA, the CDR3 is TGTGCCAGCAGAGGATCCAGGGGCTCTCTATATGGCTACACCTTC.

The chain joins TRBV4-2 to TRBJ2-7; D ambiguous. The CDR3 runs to 13 residues. V lost 2 bases to trimming and J lost 0 bases, with 5 bases between them. CDR1 LGHNA and CDR2 YNFKEQ come from the germline V gene. The CDR3 DNA sequence: TGTGCCAGCAGCCAAACCAGCTCCTACGAGCAGTACTTC. Its protein is CASSQTSSYEQYF.

This clone appeared a few times. The chain recombines TRBV2 with TRBJ2-1; D gene ambiguous. The CDR3 length is 11 residues. Trimming removed 6 bases at V and 7 bases at J, with 7 bases between. In germline, CDR1 is SNHLY, CDR2 FYNNEI. The CDR3 nucleotides are TGTGCCAGCAGCCCACTAAATGAGCAGTTCTTC. Protein: CASSPLNEQFF.

This clone was seen only once. V is TRBV30 and J is TRBJ2-2; tentatively, D is TRBD2 (6 bases). This CDR3 is 14 amino acids long. Germline V gene sequence: CDR1 GTSNPN, CDR2 SVGIG (reference sequence). The V and J ends lost 0 bases and 5 bases respectively, with 10 bases between them. The CDR3 protein is CAWSVGSGTGELFF. The CDR3 coding sequence is TGTGCCTGGAGTGTCGGGAGTGGGACCGGGGAGCTGTTTTTT.

This chain links TRBV6-5 with TRBJ2-3; TRBD2 might be the D (6 bases). Germline V gene sequence: CDR1 MNHEY, CDR2 SVGAGI. The CDR3 is 13 amino acids. V shed 5 bases and J shed 9 bases, with 15 bases lying between them. The CDR3: CASSIAVVGTQYF. As DNA, the CDR3 is TGTGCCAGCAGTATAGCGGTCGTGGGGACGCAGTATTTT.

The chain recombines TRBV3-1 (or the pseudogene TRBV3-2) with TRBJ1-2; 11 bases match TRBD1. Germline trimming cut 0 bases from V and 13 bases from J; bases unmatched to any gene: 7. This CDR3 is built from 14 residues. The V gene's germline CDR1 is LGHDT and CDR2 YNNKEL (reference sequence). DNA for the CDR3: TGTGCCAGCAGCCAAGATCTCGGACAGGGGGCTGGCACCTTC. Translating gives CASSQDLGQGAGTF.

V usage is TRBV10-1 and J usage is TRBJ2-5; 9 nucleotides agree with TRBD1. Looked up from germline, CDR1 is WNHNN and CDR2 is SYGVQD (reference sequence). Trimming removed 6 bases from V and 5 bases from J; junction bases left unmatched: 10. The CDR3 is 15 residues long. This chain's CDR3 is CASSPGTGYEETQYF. The CDR3 region has the DNA TGCGCCAGCAGCCCCGGGACAGGGTATGAGGAGACCCAGTACTTC.

This clone was observed once. The chain combines TRBV7-8 with TRBJ1-2, with a tentative D call TRBD1 (6 bases). The CDR3 totals 14 residues. Germline loops: CDR1 SGHVS, CDR2 FQNEAQ. V dropped 0 bases and J dropped 8 bases, with 13 bases sitting between them. This CDR3 is CASSLAPTGGGYTF. As DNA, the CDR3 is TGTGCCAGCAGCTTAGCGCCGACAGGAGGAGGCTACACCTTC.

This sequence joins TRBV5-8 and TRBJ1-2; 7 nucleotides line up with TRBD1. J was trimmed by 4 bases and V by 4 bases; bases with no gene match: 10. From germline, CDR1 is SGHTS and CDR2 YDEGEE. This CDR3 has 15 residues. Written as DNA, the CDR3 is TGTGCCAGCAGCCCTGGGACAGCCTTAGGCTATGGCTACACCTTC. The encoded protein is CASSPGTALGYGYTF.

The chain employs TRBV11-2 and TRBJ1-1; D unresolved. In germline, CDR1 is SGHAT, CDR2 FQNNGV. Trimming removed 1 base from V and 8 bases from J, with 11 bases in between. The CDR3 totals 13 residues. The CDR3 DNA is TGTGCCAGCAGCTTAGCTGGGCCAGAGGAAGCTTTCTTT. This codes for CASSLAGPEEAFF.

This clone has more than one count but fewer than ten. The gene calls are TRBV20-1 and TRBJ1-2; TRBD1 is a possible D gene (6 bases). CDR1 and CDR2 from the germline V gene are DFQATT and SNEGSKA (reference sequence). This CDR3 region has 11 residues. V was pared by 4 bases and J by 7 bases, with 10 bases between. In nucleotides, the CDR3 is TGCAGTGCTACAGGGGCCGGTGGCTACACCTTC. Residues: CSATGAGGYTF.

The chain recombines TRBV5-1 with TRBJ2-1, with TRBD2 matching 8 bases. The V gene's germline CDR1 is SGHRS and CDR2 YFSETQ. This CDR3 region has 15 residues. The junction had 8 bases not matched to a gene; V was cut back by 2 bases and J by 7 bases. The CDR3 region has the DNA TGCGCCAGCAGCTTCCAGGGTCGGGAGGGGAATGAGCAGTTCTTC. Translation: CASSFQGREGNEQFF.

The chain carries TRBV5-1 and TRBJ1-1; weak D call: TRBD1 (5 bases). The CDR3 length is 15 residues. CDR1 SGHRS and CDR2 YFSETQ come from the germline V gene. V dropped 6 bases and J dropped 5 bases, with 20 bases sitting between them. CDR3 coding DNA: TGCGCCAGCACTCCCCGAGGAGGGGAAGGGACTGAAGCTTTCTTT. Translation gives CASTPRGGEGTEAFF.

The V call is TRBV7-2, the J call TRBJ2-7, with D tentatively TRBD2 (6 bases). Per germline, CDR1 SGHTA and CDR2 FQGNSA. This CDR3 has 15 residues. V was shortened by 3 bases and J by 3 bases, with 15 bases between the two germline ends. As DNA, the CDR3 is TGTGCCAGCAGCTTTGCGAGCGGGTCTCACTACGAGCAGTACTTC. Its protein product is CASSFASGSHYEQYF.

This chain links TRBV7-8 with TRBJ1-4; 7 bases match TRBD1. Germline CDR1 SGHVS, CDR2 FQNEAQ. The CDR3 is 14 amino acids. V dropped 5 bases and J dropped 7; count of bases not matched to a gene: 7. CDR3: CASSPDAGGEKLFF. The CDR3 DNA sequence: TGTGCCAGCAGCCCTGATGCAGGGGGTGAAAAACTGTTTTTT.

J is TRBJ1-2 and V is TRBV2, with 10 positions matching TRBD1. CDR3 length: 14 amino acids. Germline values: CDR1 SNHLY, CDR2 FYNNEI. The V gene end was trimmed by 6 bases and the J gene end by 6 bases; junction bases not matched to a gene: 7. The CDR3 here is CASRKGQGRDGYTF. The CDR3 DNA follows: TGTGCCAGCAGAAAGGGACAGGGGCGCGATGGCTACACCTTC.

This clone came up a few times. This chain uses TRBV7-9 with TRBJ1-3; 7 nucleotides line up with TRBD1. Germline loops: CDR1 SEHNR, CDR2 FQNEAQ (reference sequence). V was pared by 5 bases and J by 0 bases, with 7 bases of the junction left unmatched. CDR3 length: 16 residues. In DNA form, the CDR3 reads TGTGCCAGCAGCCAGACAGGGATCCTCTCTGGAAACACCATATATTTT. Protein: CASSQTGILSGNTIYF.

This rearrangement joins TRBV5-6 to TRBJ2-7; D gene ambiguous. Trimming removed 0 bases at V and 3 bases at J, with 7 bases between. The CDR3 has 13 residues. The V gene's germline CDR1 is SGHDT and CDR2 YYEEEE. CDR3 in DNA: TGTGCCAGCAGCTTGGAGCCTCTCTACGAGCAGTACTTC. Its protein product is CASSLEPLYEQYF.